The 31 T cell receptor beta chains reported below all come from one sample, sequenced in a study of T cell changes during pregnancy in multiple sclerosis. Here immunoSEQ multiplex PCR was the method, and the copy in TCRdb shows in-frame clones only, minus some. The table shows about 68,000 clones, with roughly 90% occurring only once. Material: peripheral blood, obtained after pregnancy. These receptors all stem from a female donor in good health, enrolled as a control in a pregnancy study.

This clone was picked up many times. This rearrangement joins TRBV28 to TRBJ1-2; 8 bases agree with TRBD1. This CDR3 has 15 amino acids. The germline V gene encodes CDR1 MDHEN and CDR2 SYDVKM. Trimming took 2 bases from V and 4 from J; bases not matched to a gene: 6. CDR3 sequence reads: CASSLSRGRTYGYTF. CDR3 DNA sequence: TGTGCCAGCAGTTTAAGCAGGGGGCGGACCTATGGCTACACCTTC.

V and J are TRBV7-2 and TRBJ1-1; 8 positions agree with TRBD1. CDR1 SGHTA and CDR2 FQGNSA come from the germline V gene. After removal of 6 bases from V and 2 bases from J, the junction contained 8 bases not matched to a gene. The CDR3 consists of 15 residues. In DNA form, the CDR3 reads TGTGCCAGCAGTTCCACGGACAGGGTTAACACTGAAGCTTTCTTT. This codes for CASSSTDRVNTEAFF.

This clone was detected once. The chain employs TRBV27 and TRBJ1-2; 8 bases are a match to TRBD1. The V and J ends lost 6 bases and 6 bases, in that order; junction bases with no gene match: 6. This CDR3 contains 13 residues. Germline V gene sequence: CDR1 MNHEY, CDR2 SMNVEV (reference sequence). The CDR3 protein is CASSWTGLNGYTF. CDR3 nucleotides: TGTGCCAGCAGCTGGACAGGGTTGAATGGCTACACCTTC.

CDR3 sequence: CASSMAPSGNTEAFF. In DNA, the CDR3 is TGTGCCAGTAGTATGGCCCCGTCGGGAAACACTGAAGCTTTCTTT. V and J are TRBV19 and TRBJ1-1, with D unclear. The germline V and J ends were trimmed by 3 bases and 2 bases, with 13 bases remaining between them. The CDR3 totals 15 residues. Looked up from germline, CDR1 is LNHDA and CDR2 is SQIVND (reference sequence).

The chain couples TRBV4-3 to TRBJ2-7, with D tentatively TRBD1 (5 bases). CDR3 length: 14 amino acids. Germline V gene lookup returns CDR1 LGHNA and CDR2 YSLEER. The germline V and J ends were trimmed by 1 base and 1 base, with 8 bases remaining between them. Written as DNA, the CDR3 is TGCGCCAGCAGCCAAGGACAGTTATCCTACGAGCAGTACTTC. Translation: CASSQGQLSYEQYF.

The rearrangement joins TRBV28 to TRBJ2-7, with unresolved D. V dropped 4 bases and J dropped 3 bases, with 13 bases sitting between them. The CDR3 contains 14 residues. Germline-derived CDR1 and CDR2 are MDHEN and SYDVKM. CDR3: CASSSGSLYYEQYF. The CDR3 DNA reads as TGTGCCAGCAGTTCAGGCAGTCTCTACTACGAGCAGTACTTC.

Turning to this clone: Other nucleotide sequences from this sample produce the same CDR3. The rearrangement links TRBV20-1 to TRBJ2-5; D gene uncertain. With 6 bases removed from V and 2 bases from J, the gap between germline ends came to 7 bases. Germline V gives CDR1 DFQATT, CDR2 SNEGSKA (reference sequence). The CDR3 runs 11 residues. The CDR3 coding sequence is TGCAGTGCGAGCGATCAAGAGACCCAGTACTTC. It specifies CSASDQETQYF.

The chain employs TRBV11-2 and TRBJ2-7; no firm D call. The CDR3 contains 13 residues. Trimming took 4 bases from V and 12 from J, leaving 19 bases between them. Per the germline V gene, CDR1 is SGHAT and CDR2 is FQNNGV. The CDR3 region has the DNA TGTGCCAGCAGCTCAACCGTCCACCCGGAGTGGTACTTC. Protein product: CASSSTVHPEWYF.

This clone has a handful of counts. The chain joins TRBV7-9 to TRBJ2-1, with 10 bases identical to TRBD2. The V gene's germline CDR1 is SEHNR and CDR2 FQNEAQ (reference sequence). With 2 bases clipped from V and 7 bases from J, the junction kept 8 bases outside the gene matches. CDR3 length equals 16 residues. CDR3 in amino acids: CASSLFESSGGNEQFF. The CDR3 DNA reads as TGTGCCAGCAGCTTATTTGAGTCTAGCGGGGGTAATGAGCAGTTCTTC.

The CDR3 loop is CASSGQGKPPLHF. The CDR3 nucleotides are TGTGCCAGCTCAGGACAGGGCAAACCACCCCTCCACTTT. The chain couples TRBV18 to TRBJ1-6; 8 nucleotides match TRBD1. V shed 5 bases and J 11 bases; nucleotides not matched to a gene: 5. The germline CDR1 and CDR2 sequences are KGHSH and LQKENI. The CDR3 loop spans 13 amino acids.

The genes are TRBV7-9 and TRBJ1-2, with 8 bases lining up with TRBD1. The CDR3 has 13 residues. The germline V gene has CDR1 SEHNR and CDR2 FQNEAQ (reference sequence). V lost 5 bases and J lost 8; bases outside the gene matches: 7. Here the CDR3 reads CASSQDRAGGYTF. DNA of the CDR3: TGTGCCAGCAGCCAGGACAGGGCAGGAGGCTACACCTTC.

This rearrangement joins TRBV19 to TRBJ2-1; 7 bases are shared with TRBD2. Looked up from germline, CDR1 is LNHDA and CDR2 is SQIVND (reference sequence). The CDR3 loop spans 15 amino acids. V dropped 4 bases and J dropped 4; count of bases not matched to a gene: 7. The CDR3 region has the DNA TGTGCCAGTAGTAAGGCGGGAGAGGGTTACAATGAGCAGTTCTTC. Protein sequence: CASSKAGEGYNEQFF. The full variable domain, completed using reference TRBV19 and TRBJ2-1, is DGGITQSPKYLFRKEGQNVTLSCEQNLNHDAMYWYRQDPGQGLRLIYYSQIVNDFQKGDIAEGYSVSREKKESFPLTVTSAQKNPTAFYLCASSKAGEGYNEQFFGPGTRLTVL.

The chain employs TRBV5-1 and TRBJ1-3, with D uncertain. Germline V lookup: CDR1 SGHRS, CDR2 YFSETQ. Trimming took off 2 bases at V and 0 bases at J, with 9 bases between the two ends. The CDR3 has 15 residues. CDR3 protein: CASSFSAGSGNTIYF. In DNA form, the CDR3 reads TGCGCCAGCAGCTTCTCGGCAGGCTCTGGAAACACCATATATTTT.

The chain links TRBV7-9 to TRBJ2-4, with 7 bases matching TRBD2. This CDR3 region has 16 residues. Per germline, CDR1 SEHNR and CDR2 FQNEAQ (reference sequence). Unmatched junction bases numbered 7, after V lost 5 bases and J lost 0 bases. In DNA form, the CDR3 reads TGTGCCAGCAGCGAAGGGTGGGGGGGAGCCAAAAACATTCAGTACTTC. As protein: CASSEGWGGAKNIQYF. Based on the CDR3 plus reference TRBV7-9 and TRBJ2-4, the full variable domain is DTGVSQNPRHKITKRGQNVTFRCDPISEHNRLYWYRQTLGQGPEFLTYFQNEAQLEKSRLLSDRFSAERPKGSFSTLEIQRTEQGDSAMYLCASSEGWGGAKNIQYFGAGTRLSVL.

On this clone itself: One end of the junction varies from germline; a read error may be responsible. The CDR3, as DNA: TGTGTCTGGAGCGCCGACCTAGCGGGAGTTGGGACCGGGGAGCTGTTTTTT. This translates into CVWSADLAGVGTGELFF. V usage is TRBV30 and J usage is TRBJ2-2; 10 bases map to TRBD2. The germline V gene has CDR1 GTSNPN and CDR2 SVGIG (reference sequence). This CDR3 is built from 17 residues.

The chain links TRBV6-5 to TRBJ1-2; 12 nucleotides line up with TRBD1. Germline trimming cut 5 bases from V and 7 bases from J; bases unmatched to any gene: 5. Germline loops: CDR1 MNHEY, CDR2 SVGAGI. This CDR3 is built from 14 residues. CDR3 coding DNA: TGTGCCAGCAGTCCTGGGACAGGGGGCGTTGGCTACACCTTC. Encoded protein: CASSPGTGGVGYTF.

Comments on this clone: Mismatch with germline at one junction end may stem from a read error. The genes are TRBV7-7 and TRBJ2-2; 10 bases are shared with TRBD1. CDR3 length: 15 residues. Germline loops: CDR1 SSHAT, CDR2 FNYEAQ (reference sequence). The CDR3 region has the DNA TGTGCTAGCAGCTTAGGGACAGGGGTATCCGGGGAGCTGTTTTTT. Amino acids: CASSLGTGVSGELFF.

This sequence joins TRBV6-1 and TRBJ2-2; 8 nucleotides line up with TRBD1. The CDR3 length is 16 residues. With V trimmed by 4 bases and J by 4 bases, 8 bases remained unmatched. CDR1 is MNHNS and CDR2 is SASEGT in the germline V gene. In nucleotides, the CDR3 is TGTGCCAGCAGTGCTCTACCGGGACAGGTCACCGGGGAGCTGTTTTTT. Translated, it gives CASSALPGQVTGELFF.

The chain couples TRBV4-1 to TRBJ2-7; TRBD2 matches at 8 bases. V dropped 4 bases and J dropped 0; count of bases not matched to a gene: 2. Germline CDR1 reads MGHRA; CDR2 reads YSYEKL. CDR3 size: 14 residues. The CDR3 nucleotides read TGCGCCAGCAGCCGGACTAGCAACTCCTACGAGCAGTACTTC. Amino acid sequence: CASSRTSNSYEQYF.

The V gene is TRBV25-1, the J gene TRBJ1-1; D is undetermined. There are 13 residues in the CDR3. V gave up 7 bases and J gave up 1 base, with 10 bases separating them. CDR1 is MGHDK and CDR2 is SYGVNS in the germline V gene. CDR3 coding DNA: TGTGCCAGCACCCCGGGAGGGAACACTGAAGCTTTCTTT. Protein sequence: CASTPGGNTEAFF.

The chain uses TRBV19 and TRBJ2-1; D gene unclear. The CDR3 is made up of 15 amino acids. Trimming shortened V by 6 bases and J by 8 bases, and 20 bases separated the two germline ends. Per the germline V gene, CDR1 is LNHDA and CDR2 is SQIVND (reference sequence). CDR3 in amino acids: CASSRFYTTVDEQFF. CDR3 sequence (DNA): TGTGCCAGTAGCCGTTTTTATACTACTGTGGATGAGCAGTTCTTC.

The chain uses TRBV6-5 and TRBJ1-1, with a possible D match to TRBD1 (6 bases). The germline V and J ends were trimmed by 6 bases and 1 base, with 15 bases remaining between them. The germline V gene encodes CDR1 MNHEY and CDR2 SVGAGI. The CDR3 is 15 residues long. DNA for the CDR3: TGTGCCAGCAGGACTCGACAGGCCCGGAACACTGAAGCTTTCTTT. Translated, it gives CASRTRQARNTEAFF.

V gene TRBV7-9 combines with J gene TRBJ2-3; D call uncertain. Germline loops: CDR1 SEHNR, CDR2 FQNEAQ (reference sequence). V was clipped by 3 bases and J by 0 bases, with 13 bases between them. The CDR3 loop spans 16 amino acids. CDR3 in DNA: TGTGCCAGCAGCTTCGGAGTGGATGCTAGCACAGATACGCAGTATTTT. Its translation is CASSFGVDASTDTQYF.

The chain links TRBV27 to TRBJ2-6; TRBD1 is a possible D gene (5 bases). The CDR3 length is 14 residues. Trimming took off 7 bases at V and 1 base at J, with 8 bases between the two ends. Germline V gene sequence: CDR1 MNHEY, CDR2 SMNVEV (reference sequence). The CDR3 loop is CASTYRSGANVLTF. DNA for the CDR3: TGTGCCAGCACCTACAGGTCTGGGGCCAACGTCCTGACTTTC.

The chain carries TRBV19 and TRBJ1-5; D is ambiguous. The CDR3 contains 14 residues. The V end lost 3 bases, the J end lost 0 bases, and 6 bases lay between the germline ends. Looked up from germline, CDR1 is LNHDA and CDR2 is SQIVND (reference sequence). This CDR3 reads CASSISSSNQPQHF. CDR3 sequence (DNA): TGTGCCAGTAGTATTTCGTCTAGCAATCAGCCCCAGCATTTT.

The V and J genes are TRBV7-3 and TRBJ2-7, with 8 bases identical to TRBD2. Germline-derived CDR1 and CDR2 are SGHTA and FQGTGA. The CDR3 spans 14 residues. The trim removed 2 bases at V and 5 bases at J, leaving 5 bases unmatched. CDR3 amino acids: CASSLGTRGNEQYF. CDR3 bases: TGTGCCAGCAGCTTAGGGACTAGAGGCAACGAGCAGTACTTC.

The rearrangement links TRBV6-5 to TRBJ2-3, with D uncertain. There are 15 residues in the CDR3. The V end was cut by 4 bases, the J end by 0 bases, with 11 bases between. From germline, CDR1 is MNHEY and CDR2 SVGAGI. CDR3 sequence: CASSFGEPSTDTQYF. The CDR3 DNA sequence: TGTGCCAGCAGTTTCGGAGAACCTAGCACAGATACGCAGTATTTT.

The chain recombines TRBV18 with TRBJ2-1; 8 nucleotides match TRBD2. This CDR3 is 14 amino acids long. Germline V gene sequence: CDR1 KGHSH, CDR2 LQKENI. V shed 6 bases and J 6 bases; nucleotides not matched to a gene: 7. Here the CDR3 DNA reads TGTGCCAGCTCCTCAGCGGGAGAAAGCAATGAGCAGTTCTTC. Translation gives CASSSAGESNEQFF.

The V and J genes are TRBV7-9 and TRBJ2-7; TRBD2 aligns across 9 bases. Germline assignment: CDR1 SEHNR and CDR2 FQNEAQ (reference sequence). The V segment lost 1 base and the J segment 3 bases; nucleotides outside the gene matches: 7. This CDR3 region has 16 residues. The CDR3 coding sequence is TGTGCCAGCAGCTTAGATATAGCGGGGGAGGACTACGAGCAGTACTTC. This codes for CASSLDIAGEDYEQYF.

This clone has a single count. This chain joins TRBV28 and TRBJ2-7; weak D call: TRBD1 (6 bases). In germline, CDR1 is MDHEN, CDR2 SYDVKM. Trimming cost V 7 bases and J 1 base, with 14 bases left between them. This CDR3 region has 14 residues. The CDR3 sequence is CASTTSGQSYEQYF. Here the CDR3 DNA reads TGTGCCAGCACTACCTCGGGACAATCCTACGAGCAGTACTTC.

The J gene is TRBJ1-4, the V gene TRBV5-1; TRBD1 matches at 8 bases. Germline-derived CDR1 and CDR2 are SGHRS and YFSETQ. The CDR3 extends over 14 amino acids. The J segment lost 8 bases and the V segment lost 5 bases, leaving 8 bases of the junction unmatched. In DNA form, the CDR3 reads TGCGCCAGCAGTCTGGGGACAGGCAGCGAAAAACTGTTTTTT. Translated, it gives CASSLGTGSEKLFF.